The sequence of this T cell receptor beta chain was determined in a study of T cells in Graves' hyperthyroidism and ophthalmopathy. The germline gives CDR1 GTSNPN, CDR2 SVGIG (reference sequence). V dropped 8 bases and J dropped 0; count of bases not matched to a gene: 8. The CDR3 is 14 residues long. RNA transcripts were the template for amplifying TCR beta CDR3 regions. The HTBI primer set was used in a first-round RT-PCR of the TCR CDR3. A single record per CDR3 protein comes from TCRdb applying MiXCR to the multiplex PCR reads. This repertoire shows roughly 250,000 distinct CDR3 sequences, about 14% found once; its top ten account for 10% to 15%. This clonotype was seen repeatedly, ten times or more.

The sample consisted of blood. The V gene is TRBV30, the J gene TRBJ2-7; 9 bases are a match to TRBD1. The TCR comes from a woman aged 40 to 50 with Graves' hyperthyroidism that later progressed to Graves' ophthalmopathy. The CDR3 sequence: CAGTGTGRSYEQYF. The CDR3 nucleotides read TGTGCCGGTACCGGGACAGGGCGCTCCTACGAGCAGTACTTC.